This T cell receptor beta chain originates from a study of CD8 T cells in Susac syndrome (dated by TCRdb to between 2018 and 2021). With regard to the full study: The study used repertoire sequencing to test whether antigen drove CD8+ T cell activation and differentiation in Susac syndrome. The study compared CD8+ T cell repertoire clonality among over ten healthy donors, about 14 Susac syndrome patients and fewer than 19 multiple sclerosis patients.

The research as a whole found: The number of individuals in the TCR sequencing and HLA analysis was acknowledged as relatively small.

Of note for this clonotype: Its specific antigen is unknown. Base qualities are missing; no much larger clone stands one base away.

RNA was extracted using the RNeasy kit, and about 0.45 to 1 microgram was reverse transcribed with random hexamers. TCR beta CDR3 regions were amplified with the immunoSEQ multiplex PCR assay covering 54 Vbeta and 13 Jbeta segments. To correct PCR amplification bias, a synthetic template baseline was used for both primer optimization and computational correction. The original methods were these. Reads were annotated to V, D and J genes per IMGT and analyzed with immunoSEQ Analyzer, keeping only productive sequences. Clonality was computed as one minus Shannon entropy normalized by log2 of the number of productive unique sequences. For each patient and control, public and private clones were evaluated among the 100 most prevalent clones. A clone was defined as Susac-specific if it was absent from the healthy and MS cohorts, from over a thousand published viral clones and from other ImmuneACCESS disease sequences. TCRdb's own reprocessing of the public reads used fastp at Q25 and MiXCR and kept productive beta chains. Each CDR3 protein appears once, grouped with its most common genes and DNA. Here the V and J calls rest on TCRdb's processing, not on the authors' analysis. Counted in this sample were about 80,000 distinct CDR3 sequences; about 93% of them appeared once. The leading ten clones occupy roughly 0.26% of the sample.

From the cysteine through the phenylalanine, the CDR3 covers 18 amino acids. The only DNA kept is the CDR3, 54 bases in frame from the first base. CDR1 LNHDA and CDR2 SQIVND are derived from the germline V gene (reference sequence). Germline trimming amounts to 8 bases on V and 0 bases on J, with 10 as the count of junction bases outside the gene matches. Peripheral blood CD8+ and CD4+ T cells from healthy donors, Susac syndrome patients and multiple sclerosis patients were profiled by high-throughput TCR beta sequencing. Healthy donors were included as age- and sex-matched controls. CD8+ TEMRA cells were enriched by FACS, while bulk CD8+ and CD4+ T cells were purified by magnetic negative isolation. Blood was collected in EDTA tubes and processed within 24 hours, with PBMCs isolated through density gradient centrifugation. PBMCs destined for TCR sequencing were cryopreserved in liquid nitrogen and later thawed in a 37 °C water bath. The sorted or isolated CD4+, CD8+ and CD8+ TEMRA cells had a purity of 90% or higher.

The specimen sequenced was CD8+ T cells from PBMCs. The V and J segments used are TRBV19 and TRBJ2-4; TRBD2 matches 13 bases in the middle. The TCR was taken from a human donor in good health. The nucleotide sequence is TGTGCCAGTCTGGGACTAGCGGGATCACGATTAGCCAAAAACATTCAGTACTTC. It translates to CASLGLAGSRLAKNIQYF.